The 11 T cell receptor beta chains given below trace back to one sample, sequenced in a study of T cell responses to AZD1222 COVID-19 vaccine. The repertoire was sequenced with immunoSEQ multiplex PCR; TCRdb's copy has only in-frame clones and lacks some. The sample has over 150,000 clones; approximately 88% are singletons. The material sequenced was peripheral blood, taken 28 days after the second AZD1222 dose. The receptor source for this set is an adult who received the AZD1222 COVID-19 vaccine.

The J gene is TRBJ2-4, the V gene TRBV3-1 (or the pseudogene TRBV3-2); the match to TRBD1 covers 9 bases. Germline assignment: CDR1 LGHDT and CDR2 YNNKEL (reference sequence). This CDR3 has 16 amino acids. With 4 bases clipped from V and 10 bases from J, the junction kept 14 bases outside the gene matches. CDR3 sequence: CASSRLTGQGFSIQYF. The CDR3 DNA reads TGTGCCAGCAGCCGATTAACGGGACAGGGTTTCTCTATTCAGTACTTC.

This clone was seen only once. The chain recombines TRBV7-9 with TRBJ2-1; no clear D gene. Looked up from germline, CDR1 is SEHNR and CDR2 is FQNEAQ (reference sequence). This CDR3 has 13 residues. With 5 bases removed from V and 9 bases from J, the gap between germline ends came to 14 bases. The CDR3 sequence: CASSLSSLTEQFF. For the CDR3, the DNA is TGTGCCAGCAGCCTGTCGAGTCTCACTGAGCAGTTCTTC.

The CDR3: CASSQNQRGHSYNEQFF. CDR3 nucleotides: TGCGCCAGCAGCCAAAACCAACGGGGGCACTCCTACAATGAGCAGTTCTTC. This chain uses TRBV4-1 with TRBJ2-1; possibly TRBD1 or TRBD2 for D (6 bases each). The CDR3 is 17 amino acids. CDR1 is MGHRA, CDR2 YSYEKL, per germline. V lost 2 bases and J lost 0, with 14 bases in between.

This chain uses TRBV29-1 with TRBJ1-4; D is unresolved. There are 14 residues in the CDR3. Germline V gives CDR1 SQVTM, CDR2 ANQGSEA. Between the trimmed V and J ends, which lost 3 bases and 3 bases, there was a span of 11 bases. The CDR3: CSVELPWANEKLFF. In DNA, the CDR3 is TGCAGCGTTGAGTTGCCGTGGGCTAATGAAAAACTGTTTTTT.

V and J are TRBV27 and TRBJ1-1; the D is unclear. The germline V gene encodes CDR1 MNHEY and CDR2 SMNVEV (reference sequence). Trimming shortened V by 4 bases and J by 5 bases, and 20 bases separated the two germline ends. This CDR3 contains 16 residues. The CDR3 DNA sequence: TGTGCCAGCAGTTCTTGGACGGATCCTTTGGGGACTGAAGCTTTCTTT. It translates to CASSSWTDPLGTEAFF.

Here the CDR3 DNA reads TGTGCCAGCTCGGCCCATGGCATGAACACTGAAGCTTTCTTT. Residues: CASSAHGMNTEAFF. The chain recombines TRBV7-9 with TRBJ1-1; D remains unclear. This CDR3 region has 14 residues. Trimming left V 8 bases short and J 0 bases short, with 13 bases between. In germline, CDR1 is SEHNR, CDR2 FQNEAQ (reference sequence). Supplemented by reference TRBV7-9 and TRBJ1-1, the full variable domain reads DTGVSQNPRHKITKRGQNVTFRCDPISEHNRLYWYRQTLGQGPEFLTYFQNEAQLEKSRLLSDRFSAERPKGSFSTLEIQRTEQGDSAMYLCASSAHGMNTEAFFGQGTRLTVV.

Here the CDR3 reads CASSEDRNTGELFF. CDR3 DNA sequence: TGTGCCAGCAGTGAGGACAGGAACACCGGGGAGCTGTTTTTT. The V call is TRBV2, the J call TRBJ2-2; D is possibly TRBD1 (6 bases). V shed 3 bases and J shed 1 base, with 6 bases lying between them. The germline V gene encodes CDR1 SNHLY and CDR2 FYNNEI. This CDR3 comprises 14 residues.

The V and J genes are TRBV21-1 and TRBJ2-3; TRBD1 is the table's D call and was not checked against the DNA. TRBV21-1 is tagged as a pseudogene. The CDR3 consists of 20 residues. CDR3 in DNA: TGTGCCAGCTATAACAGCTATCAGATGCGGGACAGATCTAGCACAGATACGCAGTATTTT. Amino acids: CASYNSYQMRDRSSTDTQYF.

The sample holds one count of this clone. The chain combines TRBV10-3 with TRBJ2-1; D uncertain. V was clipped by 6 bases and J by 9 bases, with 18 bases between them. The germline V gene encodes CDR1 ENHRY and CDR2 SYGVKD. The CDR3 is made up of 14 amino acids. CDR3 protein: CAISAQRVSGEQFF. The CDR3 coding sequence is TGTGCCATCAGCGCCCAAAGGGTTTCCGGTGAGCAGTTCTTC.

This chain links TRBV5-8 with TRBJ2-5; 8 positions agree with TRBD2. Germline V CDR1 and CDR2: SGHTS, YDEGEE. The J segment lost 6 bases and the V segment lost 3 bases, leaving 10 bases of the junction unmatched. CDR3 length equals 15 residues. The CDR3 DNA reads as TGTGCCAGCAGCTCCCGGGGGGGGCTAGCGAAGACCCAGTACTTC. Amino acids: CASSSRGGLAKTQYF.

This clone was detected only once. The chain employs TRBV7-6 and TRBJ1-2; D unresolved. This CDR3 has 12 residues. Trimming removed 1 base at V and 6 bases at J, with 6 bases between. CDR1 is SGHVS, CDR2 FNYEAQ, per germline. DNA for the CDR3: TGTGCCAGCAGCTTAGGGTCCGATGGCTACACCTTC. Protein sequence: CASSLGSDGYTF.